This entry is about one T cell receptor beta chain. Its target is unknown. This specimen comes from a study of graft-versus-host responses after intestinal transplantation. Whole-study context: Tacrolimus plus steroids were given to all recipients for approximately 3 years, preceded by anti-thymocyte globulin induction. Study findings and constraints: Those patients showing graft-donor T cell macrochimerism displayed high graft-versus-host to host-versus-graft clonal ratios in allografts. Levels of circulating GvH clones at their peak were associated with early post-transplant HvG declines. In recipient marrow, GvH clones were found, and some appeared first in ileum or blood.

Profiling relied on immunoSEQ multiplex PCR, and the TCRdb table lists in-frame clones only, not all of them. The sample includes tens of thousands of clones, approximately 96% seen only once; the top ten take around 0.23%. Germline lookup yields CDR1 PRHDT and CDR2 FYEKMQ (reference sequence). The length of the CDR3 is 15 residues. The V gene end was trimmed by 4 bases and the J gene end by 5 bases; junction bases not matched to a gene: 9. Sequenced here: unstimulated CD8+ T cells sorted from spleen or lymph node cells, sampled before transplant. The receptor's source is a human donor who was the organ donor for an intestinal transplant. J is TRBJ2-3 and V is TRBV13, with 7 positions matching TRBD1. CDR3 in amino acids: CASSSPDRVKDTQYF. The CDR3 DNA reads TGTGCCAGCAGCTCCCCCGACAGGGTCAAAGATACGCAGTATTTT. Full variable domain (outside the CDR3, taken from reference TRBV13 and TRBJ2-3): AAGVIQSPRHLIKEKRETATLKCYPIPRHDTVYWYQQGPGQDPQFLISFYEKMQSDKGSIPDRFSAQQFSDYHSELNMSSLELGDSALYFCASSSPDRVKDTQYFGPGTRLTVL.